This entry describes one TCR beta chain. These data originate in a study of control samples from healthy donors and cancer patients. V gave up 6 bases and J gave up 8 bases; unmatched junction bases: 7. Germline V gene lookup returns CDR1 MNHEY and CDR2 SVGAGI. The CDR3 runs to 14 residues. TCRdb's copy holds only in-frame clones and misses some; the assay was immunoSEQ multiplex PCR. The table has 100,000 or so clones, roughly nine tenths seen once. V usage is TRBV6-5 and J usage is TRBJ1-6, with 7 bases that match TRBD1. The sample comprised blood. This receptor was taken from a woman aged 25-40 years in good health. The CDR3 nucleotides read TGTGCCAGCAGAACCGGGACAGCTCATTCACCCCTCCACTTT. Translating it yields CASRTGTAHSPLHF.